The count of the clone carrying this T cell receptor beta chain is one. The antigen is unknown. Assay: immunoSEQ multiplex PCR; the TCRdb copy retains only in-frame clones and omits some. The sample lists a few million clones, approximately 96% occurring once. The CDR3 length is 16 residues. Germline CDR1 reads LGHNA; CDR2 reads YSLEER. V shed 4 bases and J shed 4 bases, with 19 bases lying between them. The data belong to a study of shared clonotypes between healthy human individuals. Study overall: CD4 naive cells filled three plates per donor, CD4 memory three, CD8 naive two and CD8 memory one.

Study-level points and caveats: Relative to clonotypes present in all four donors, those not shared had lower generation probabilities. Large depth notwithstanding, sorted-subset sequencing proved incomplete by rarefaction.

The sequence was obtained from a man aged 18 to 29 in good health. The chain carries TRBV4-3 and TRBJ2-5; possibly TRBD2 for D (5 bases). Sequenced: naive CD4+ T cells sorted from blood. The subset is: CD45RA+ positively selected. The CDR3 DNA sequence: TGCGCCAGCAGCCTACTAGGCTCCGGGAAGGGAGAGACCCAGTACTTC. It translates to CASSLLGSGKGETQYF.